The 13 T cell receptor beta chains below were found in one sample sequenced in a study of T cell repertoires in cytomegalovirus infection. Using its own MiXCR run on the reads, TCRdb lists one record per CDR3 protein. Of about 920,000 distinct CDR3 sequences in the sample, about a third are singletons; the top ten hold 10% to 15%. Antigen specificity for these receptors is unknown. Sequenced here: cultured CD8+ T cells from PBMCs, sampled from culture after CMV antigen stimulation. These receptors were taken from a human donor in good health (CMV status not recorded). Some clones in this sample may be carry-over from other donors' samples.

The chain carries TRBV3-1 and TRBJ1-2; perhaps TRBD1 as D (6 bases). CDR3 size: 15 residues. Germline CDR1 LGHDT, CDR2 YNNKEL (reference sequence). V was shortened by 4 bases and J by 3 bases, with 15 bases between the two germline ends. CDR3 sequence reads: CASSLGAGDDYGYTF. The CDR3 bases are TGTGCCAGCAGCCTTGGCGCAGGGGACGACTATGGCTACACCTTC.

This CDR3 is CASRAGPPLGTDTQYF. In DNA, the CDR3 is TGTGCCAGCAGAGCCGGGCCCCCCCTGGGGACAGATACGCAGTATTTT. V usage is TRBV14 and J usage is TRBJ2-3; no clear D. Per germline, CDR1 SGHDN and CDR2 FVKESK. V was pared by 6 bases and J by 3 bases, with 19 bases between. CDR3 length: 16 residues.

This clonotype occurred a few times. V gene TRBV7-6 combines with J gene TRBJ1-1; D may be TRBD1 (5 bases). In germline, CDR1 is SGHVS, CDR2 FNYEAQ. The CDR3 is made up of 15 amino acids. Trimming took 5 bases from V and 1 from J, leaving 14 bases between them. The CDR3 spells CASSRSGVKNTEAFF. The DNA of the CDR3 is TGTGCCAGCAGCCGGTCGGGGGTTAAGAACACTGAAGCTTTCTTT.

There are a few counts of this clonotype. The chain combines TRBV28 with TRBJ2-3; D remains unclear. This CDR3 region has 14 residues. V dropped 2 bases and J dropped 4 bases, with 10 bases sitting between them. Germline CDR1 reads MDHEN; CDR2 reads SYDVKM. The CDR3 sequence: CASSLAPISDTQYF. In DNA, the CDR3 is TGTGCCAGCAGTTTAGCCCCTATATCAGATACGCAGTATTTT.

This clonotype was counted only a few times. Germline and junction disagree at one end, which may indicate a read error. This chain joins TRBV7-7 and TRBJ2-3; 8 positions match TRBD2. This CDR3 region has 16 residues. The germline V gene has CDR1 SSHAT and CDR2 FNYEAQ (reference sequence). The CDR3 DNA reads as TGTGCTAGCACCTCCGGGCTAGCGGGTTTTACAGATACGCAGTATTTT. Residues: CASTSGLAGFTDTQYF. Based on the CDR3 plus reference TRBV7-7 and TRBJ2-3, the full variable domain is GAGVSQSPRYKVTKRGQDVTLRCDPISSHATLYWYQQALGQGPEFLTYFNYEAQPDKSGLPSDRFSAERPEGSISTLTIQRTEQRDSAMYRCASTSGLAGFTDTQYFGPGTRLTVL.

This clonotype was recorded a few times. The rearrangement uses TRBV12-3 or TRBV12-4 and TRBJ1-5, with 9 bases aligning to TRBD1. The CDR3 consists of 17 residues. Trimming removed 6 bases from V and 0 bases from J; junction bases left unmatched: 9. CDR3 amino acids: CASSGEDRGNSNQPQHF. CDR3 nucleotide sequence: TGTGCCAGCAGCGGAGAGGACAGGGGAAATAGCAATCAGCCCCAGCATTTT.

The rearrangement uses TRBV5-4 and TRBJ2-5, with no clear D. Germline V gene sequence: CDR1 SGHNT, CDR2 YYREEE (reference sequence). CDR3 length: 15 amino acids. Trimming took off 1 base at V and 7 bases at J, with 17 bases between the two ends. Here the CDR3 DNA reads TGTGCCAGCAGCTTGAAAAGGGCAGGCCTGGTGACCCAGTACTTC. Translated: CASSLKRAGLVTQYF. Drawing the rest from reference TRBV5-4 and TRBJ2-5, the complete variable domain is ETGVTQSPTHLIKTRGQQVTLRCSSQSGHNTVSWYQQALGQGPQFIFQYYREEENGRGNFPPRFSGLQFPNYSSELNVNALELDDSALYLCASSLKRAGLVTQYFGPGTRLLVL.

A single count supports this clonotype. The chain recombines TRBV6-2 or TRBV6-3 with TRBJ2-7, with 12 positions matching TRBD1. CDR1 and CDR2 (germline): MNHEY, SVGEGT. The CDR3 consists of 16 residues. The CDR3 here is CASRDTRGQGAYVQYV. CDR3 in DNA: TGTGCCAGCAGAGACACTCGGGGACAGGGGGCCTACGTGCAGTACGTC.

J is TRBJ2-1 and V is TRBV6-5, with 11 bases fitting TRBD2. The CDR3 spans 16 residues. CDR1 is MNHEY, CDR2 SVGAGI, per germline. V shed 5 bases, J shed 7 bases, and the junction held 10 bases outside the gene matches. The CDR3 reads CASSIQASGGLNEQFF. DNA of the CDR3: TGTGCCAGCAGTATTCAGGCTAGCGGGGGGCTGAATGAGCAGTTCTTC.

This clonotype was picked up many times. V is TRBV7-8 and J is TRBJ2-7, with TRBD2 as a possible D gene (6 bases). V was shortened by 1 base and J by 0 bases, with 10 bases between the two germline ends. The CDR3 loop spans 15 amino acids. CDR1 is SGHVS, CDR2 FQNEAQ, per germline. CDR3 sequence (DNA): TGTGCCAGCAGCTTAGGTGGAGGGAGCTCCTACGAGCAGTACGTC. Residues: CASSLGGGSSYEQYV.

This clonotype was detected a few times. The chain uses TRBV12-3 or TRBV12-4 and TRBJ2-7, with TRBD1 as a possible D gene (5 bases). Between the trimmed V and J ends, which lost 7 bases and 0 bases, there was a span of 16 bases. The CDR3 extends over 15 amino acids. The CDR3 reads CASIDQGLSSYEQYV. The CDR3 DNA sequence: TGTGCCAGCATTGACCAGGGTCTCAGCTCCTACGAGCAGTACGTC.

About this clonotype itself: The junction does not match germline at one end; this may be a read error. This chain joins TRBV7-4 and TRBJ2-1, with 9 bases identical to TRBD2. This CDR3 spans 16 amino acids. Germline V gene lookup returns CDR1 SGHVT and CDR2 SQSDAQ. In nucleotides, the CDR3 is TGTGCCAACAGCGCCGATTTTAGCGGGGGTTACAATGAGCAGTTCTTC. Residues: CANSADFSGGYNEQFF.

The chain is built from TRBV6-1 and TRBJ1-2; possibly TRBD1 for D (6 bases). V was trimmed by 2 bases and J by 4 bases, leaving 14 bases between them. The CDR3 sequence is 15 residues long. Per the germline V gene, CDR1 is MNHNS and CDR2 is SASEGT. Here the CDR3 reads CASSEHTGSVYGYTF. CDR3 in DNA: TGTGCCAGCAGTGAACATACAGGGAGTGTCTATGGCTACACCTTC.